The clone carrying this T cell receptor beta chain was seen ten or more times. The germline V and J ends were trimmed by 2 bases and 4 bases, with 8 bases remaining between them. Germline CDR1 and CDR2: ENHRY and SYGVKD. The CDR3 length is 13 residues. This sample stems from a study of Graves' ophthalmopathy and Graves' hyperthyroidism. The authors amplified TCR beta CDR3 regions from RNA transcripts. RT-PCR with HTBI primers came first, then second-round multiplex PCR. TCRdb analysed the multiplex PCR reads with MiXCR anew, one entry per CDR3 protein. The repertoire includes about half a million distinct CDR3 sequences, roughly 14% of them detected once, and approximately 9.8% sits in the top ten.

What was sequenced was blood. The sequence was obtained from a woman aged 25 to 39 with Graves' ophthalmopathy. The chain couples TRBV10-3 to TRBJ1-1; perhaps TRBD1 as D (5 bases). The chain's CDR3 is CAISEPGATEAFF. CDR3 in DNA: TGTGCCATCAGTGAGCCTGGGGCCACTGAAGCTTTCTTT.